Listed below are T cell receptor beta chains from one sample, sequenced in a study of blood T cell repertoires in COVID-19. Profiled with immunoSEQ multiplex PCR; TCRdb holds only in-frame clones, not every one. The profile shows roughly 41,000 clones, approximately 80% of them singletons. The specimen sequenced was peripheral blood. These receptors came from a man aged 55 to 69 with COVID-19, enrolled during active disease. The CDR3 runs from the conserved cysteine through the conserved F or W. The D gene is left open where the match is weak. The size field is filled for only some rows; it gives once, few, many or a size class.

j_gene: TRBJ2-2
d_gene: TRBD1
abundance: -
v_gene: TRBV6-5
CDR3nt: TGTGCCAGCAGCCCCGAGACAGGGGTGGCCGGGGAGCTGTTTTTT
CDR3aa: CASSPETGVAGELFF

j_gene: TRBJ1-1
d_gene: TRBD1
abundance: -
v_gene: TRBV7-2
CDR3nt: TGTGCCAGCAGCCCTTGGACAGGTAACACTGAAGCTTTCTTT
CDR3aa: CASSPWTGNTEAFF

j_gene: TRBJ1-2
d_gene: -
abundance: -
v_gene: TRBV7-9
CDR3nt: TGTGCCAGCAGTACGGACAGCTTCGATGGCTACACCTTC
CDR3aa: CASSTDSFDGYTF

j_gene: TRBJ2-3
d_gene: TRBD2
abundance: once
v_gene: TRBV27
CDR3nt: TGTGCCAGCAGTTTACGACTAGCGGGACCGGGGGATACGCAGTATTTT
CDR3aa: CASSLRLAGPGDTQYF

j_gene: TRBJ1-3
d_gene: -
abundance: -
v_gene: TRBV5-1
CDR3nt: TGCGCCAGCAGCTTGGAAGGGCGGGAAGGAAACACCATATATTTT
CDR3aa: CASSLEGREGNTIYF

j_gene: TRBJ2-1
d_gene: TRBD2
abundance: -
v_gene: TRBV28
CDR3nt: TGTGCCAGCAGTGTCGGCGGGGGGGCATACAATGAGCAGTTCTTC
CDR3aa: CASSVGGGAYNEQFF

j_gene: TRBJ1-5
d_gene: -
abundance: -
v_gene: TRBV10-2
CDR3nt: TGCGCCAGCAGTGAGGGAGGGGTTCAGCCCCAGCATTTT
CDR3aa: CASSEGGVQPQHF

j_gene: TRBJ1-6
d_gene: -
abundance: -
v_gene: TRBV5-6
CDR3nt: TGTGCCAGCAGGTCACAGGGAGACAATTCACCCCTCCACTTT
CDR3aa: CASRSQGDNSPLHF

j_gene: TRBJ2-3
d_gene: TRBD2
abundance: -
v_gene: TRBV5-1
CDR3nt: TGCGCCAGCAGTATCAGCGGGAGAGGAGGGACAGATACGCAGTATTTT
CDR3aa: CASSISGRGGTDTQYF

j_gene: TRBJ1-2
d_gene: -
abundance: -
v_gene: TRBV27
CDR3nt: TGTGCCAGCAGTTTAAGGACAGACCGTAACTATGGCTACACCTTC
CDR3aa: CASSLRTDRNYGYTF

j_gene: TRBJ2-7
d_gene: TRBD1
abundance: -
v_gene: TRBV28
CDR3nt: TGTGCCAGCAGTTTGGGACAGGAATTGGAGAAGTACTTC
CDR3aa: CASSLGQELEKYF

j_gene: TRBJ2-7
d_gene: -
abundance: once
v_gene: TRBV5-1
CDR3nt: TGCGCCAGCAGCTTGGGAGAACCCTACGAGCAGTACTTC
CDR3aa: CASSLGEPYEQYF

j_gene: TRBJ1-3
d_gene: -
abundance: -
v_gene: TRBV5-1
CDR3nt: TGCGCCAGCAGCTTGGAGGGAACCGGGAGCACCATATATTTT
CDR3aa: CASSLEGTGSTIYF

j_gene: TRBJ1-1
d_gene: -
abundance: -
v_gene: TRBV27
CDR3nt: TGTGCCAGCAGCTCAAGGATGCGGGGCCCTAGGGGGAACACTGAAGCTTTCTTT
CDR3aa: CASSSRMRGPRGNTEAFF

j_gene: TRBJ2-3
d_gene: -
abundance: -
v_gene: TRBV12-3/TRBV12-4
CDR3nt: TGTGCCAGCAGCTCGGGGGTGACAGATACGCAGTATTTT
CDR3aa: CASSSGVTDTQYF

j_gene: TRBJ2-7
d_gene: TRBD2
abundance: -
v_gene: TRBV27
CDR3nt: TGTGCCAGCAGTCCACGCAGCGGGAGCTCCTACGAGCAGTACTTC
CDR3aa: CASSPRSGSSYEQYF

j_gene: TRBJ1-2
d_gene: TRBD1
abundance: -
v_gene: TRBV20-1
CDR3nt: TGCAGTGCTAGTAGGGGGCGTGGGGATGGCTACACCTTC
CDR3aa: CSASRGRGDGYTF

j_gene: TRBJ1-2
d_gene: -
abundance: -
v_gene: TRBV4-3
CDR3nt: TGCGCCAGCAGCCAACATTCTCAGGATAACTATGGCTACACCTTC
CDR3aa: CASSQHSQDNYGYTF

j_gene: TRBJ1-4
d_gene: -
abundance: -
v_gene: TRBV7-8
CDR3nt: TGTGCCAGCAGCTTGGAGACAACTAATGAAAAACTGTTTTTT
CDR3aa: CASSLETTNEKLFF

j_gene: TRBJ1-6
d_gene: TRBD1
abundance: few
v_gene: TRBV7-9
CDR3nt: TGTGCCAGCAGCATTGTGGACAGGGGGCATTCACCCCTCCACTTT
CDR3aa: CASSIVDRGHSPLHF

j_gene: TRBJ1-6
d_gene: TRBD1
abundance: once
v_gene: TRBV9
CDR3nt: TGTGCCAGCTCCTACAGGGGACACAATTCACCCCTCCACTTT
CDR3aa: CASSYRGHNSPLHF

j_gene: TRBJ2-5
d_gene: -
abundance: -
v_gene: TRBV7-9
CDR3nt: TGTGCCAGCAGCTTAATATCAGGGTTAGAGACCCAGTACTTC
CDR3aa: CASSLISGLETQYF

j_gene: TRBJ1-2
d_gene: -
abundance: -
v_gene: TRBV10-3
CDR3nt: TGTGCCATCAGTGAGTCGAGAGGTAACGCGGGCACTCGGCGGGGCTACACCTTC
CDR3aa: CAISESRGNAGTRRGYTF

j_gene: TRBJ1-1
d_gene: -
abundance: -
v_gene: TRBV9
CDR3nt: TGTGCCAGCAGCGTAGCCCCTGGGGAGGAAGCTTTCTTT
CDR3aa: CASSVAPGEEAFF

j_gene: TRBJ2-7
d_gene: TRBD2
abundance: -
v_gene: TRBV5-1
CDR3nt: TGCGCCAGCAGCTCTCTAGCGGGAGTCCCCTACGAGCAGTACTTC
CDR3aa: CASSSLAGVPYEQYF

j_gene: TRBJ2-2
d_gene: -
abundance: -
v_gene: TRBV6-6
CDR3nt: TGTGCCAGCAGTTATTTGGCTAGCGCCGGGGAGCTGTTTTTT
CDR3aa: CASSYLASAGELFF

j_gene: TRBJ2-1
d_gene: TRBD2
abundance: -
v_gene: TRBV7-9
CDR3nt: TGTGCCAGCAGCTTACCCCTTAGCGGGGGCTCGCGGGAGCAGTTCTTC
CDR3aa: CASSLPLSGGSREQFF

j_gene: TRBJ2-7
d_gene: -
abundance: -
v_gene: TRBV28
CDR3nt: TGTGCCAGCAGTCGACGGACACCCTACGAGCAGTACTTC
CDR3aa: CASSRRTPYEQYF

j_gene: TRBJ2-1
d_gene: TRBD1
abundance: -
v_gene: TRBV6-2/TRBV6-3
CDR3nt: TGTGCCAGCAGTGGGACAGATCGTCATGAGCAGTTCTTC
CDR3aa: CASSGTDRHEQFF

j_gene: TRBJ1-4
d_gene: -
abundance: -
v_gene: TRBV9
CDR3nt: TGTGCCAGCAGCGCATTTTCAGGCAACAATGAAAAACTGTTTTTT
CDR3aa: CASSAFSGNNEKLFF

j_gene: TRBJ2-5
d_gene: TRBD2
abundance: -
v_gene: TRBV5-8
CDR3nt: TGTGCCAGCAGCTCCGGACTAGCGGGAAAAGAGACCCAGTACTTC
CDR3aa: CASSSGLAGKETQYF

j_gene: TRBJ1-1
d_gene: TRBD1
abundance: -
v_gene: TRBV4-1
CDR3nt: TGCGCCAGCAGCCAAGTAACAACGGGACAGAGAAACACTGAAGCTTTCTTT
CDR3aa: CASSQVTTGQRNTEAFF

j_gene: TRBJ2-5
d_gene: -
abundance: -
v_gene: TRBV2
CDR3nt: TGTGCCAGCAGTGAATTGGGGACACTCCGAGAGACCCAGTACTTC
CDR3aa: CASSELGTLRETQYF

j_gene: TRBJ1-4
d_gene: -
abundance: -
v_gene: TRBV10-3
CDR3nt: TGTGCCATCAGGGGACAAGGCGGGGAAAAACTGTTTTTT
CDR3aa: CAIRGQGGEKLFF

j_gene: TRBJ2-7
d_gene: TRBD2
abundance: once
v_gene: TRBV19
CDR3nt: TGTGCCTCCAGCAGCGGGAGACCCTTCTACGAGCAGTACTTC
CDR3aa: CASSSGRPFYEQYF

j_gene: TRBJ2-5
d_gene: -
abundance: -
v_gene: TRBV5-1
CDR3nt: TGCGCCAGCAGCCCGACCTGGGGGAGGTGGGAGACCCAGTACTTC
CDR3aa: CASSPTWGRWETQYF

j_gene: TRBJ2-7
d_gene: TRBD2
abundance: -
v_gene: TRBV7-6
CDR3nt: TGTGCCAGCTCTATAGCGGGAGTCTACGAGCAGTACTTC
CDR3aa: CASSIAGVYEQYF

j_gene: TRBJ1-1
d_gene: TRBD1
abundance: once
v_gene: TRBV9
CDR3nt: TGTGCCAGCAGCGTTACAGGGGGATATAACACTGAAGCTTTCTTT
CDR3aa: CASSVTGGYNTEAFF

j_gene: TRBJ2-7
d_gene: TRBD2
abundance: -
v_gene: TRBV27
CDR3nt: TGTGCCAGCAGTACACTAGCGGGAGCTGTTTACGAGCAGTACTTC
CDR3aa: CASSTLAGAVYEQYF

j_gene: TRBJ1-1
d_gene: TRBD1
abundance: -
v_gene: TRBV28
CDR3nt: TGTGCCAGCAGCCAGGGGGCGAGGACTGAAGCTTTCTTT
CDR3aa: CASSQGARTEAFF

j_gene: TRBJ1-1
d_gene: TRBD1
abundance: -
v_gene: TRBV5-3
CDR3nt: TGTGCCAGAAGCTTCAAACAGGGGGCGCGGACTGAAGCTTTCTTT
CDR3aa: CARSFKQGARTEAFF

j_gene: TRBJ2-1
d_gene: -
abundance: -
v_gene: TRBV4-1
CDR3nt: TGCGCCAGCAGCCGCCGGGCGACAGCTCTGGGGAATGAGCAGTTCTTC
CDR3aa: CASSRRATALGNEQFF

j_gene: TRBJ1-2
d_gene: -
abundance: -
v_gene: TRBV19
CDR3nt: TGTGCCAGTAGTAGGGACTCTAACTATGGCTACACCTTC
CDR3aa: CASSRDSNYGYTF

j_gene: TRBJ2-2
d_gene: -
abundance: -
v_gene: TRBV6-5
CDR3nt: TGTGCCAGCAGGTTTAGGGGTACCGGGGAGCTGTTTTTT
CDR3aa: CASRFRGTGELFF

j_gene: TRBJ1-1
d_gene: -
abundance: -
v_gene: TRBV20-1
CDR3nt: TGCAGTGCTAGTGGGGGAGGGCGGTCGAACACTGAAGCTTTCTTT
CDR3aa: CSASGGGRSNTEAFF

j_gene: TRBJ2-1
d_gene: -
abundance: once
v_gene: TRBV4-2
CDR3nt: TGTGCCAGCAGCCAAGTCGCAGGGGCGAACTACAATGAGCAGTTCTTC
CDR3aa: CASSQVAGANYNEQFF

j_gene: TRBJ1-2
d_gene: TRBD1
abundance: -
v_gene: TRBV7-2
CDR3nt: TGTGCCAGCAGCTTACCGAGGACAGGGGCCCTCTACACCTTC
CDR3aa: CASSLPRTGALYTF

j_gene: TRBJ1-5
d_gene: -
abundance: -
v_gene: TRBV30
CDR3nt: TGTGCCTGGAGTGTGCTAAAGGGGGACCAGCCCCAGCATTTT
CDR3aa: CAWSVLKGDQPQHF

j_gene: TRBJ1-6
d_gene: -
abundance: few
v_gene: TRBV7-9
CDR3nt: TGTGCCAGCAGCTTATTAGGGGGGGATTCACCCCTCCACTTT
CDR3aa: CASSLLGGDSPLHF

j_gene: TRBJ2-1
d_gene: -
abundance: -
v_gene: TRBV24-1
CDR3nt: TGTGCCACCAGTGATTTTAGGCAGGGAAGCGATGAGCAGTTCTTC
CDR3aa: CATSDFRQGSDEQFF

j_gene: TRBJ1-5
d_gene: -
abundance: -
v_gene: TRBV6-2/TRBV6-3
CDR3nt: TGTGCCAGCAGTTACCTTCGCAATCAGCCCCAGCATTTT
CDR3aa: CASSYLRNQPQHF

j_gene: TRBJ1-3
d_gene: TRBD1
abundance: -
v_gene: TRBV12-3/TRBV12-4
CDR3nt: TGTGCCAGCAAGCAGGGGGTAAACACCATATATTTT
CDR3aa: CASKQGVNTIYF

j_gene: TRBJ1-1
d_gene: TRBD1
abundance: -
v_gene: TRBV6-1
CDR3nt: TGTGCCAGCAGTGAAAAGAGGGGGCGCGTCACTGAAGCTTTCTTT
CDR3aa: CASSEKRGRVTEAFF

j_gene: TRBJ1-6
d_gene: -
abundance: -
v_gene: TRBV3-1/TRBV3-2
CDR3nt: TGTGCCAGCAGCCAAGATGGGGGGAATTCACCCCTCCACTTT
CDR3aa: CASSQDGGNSPLHF